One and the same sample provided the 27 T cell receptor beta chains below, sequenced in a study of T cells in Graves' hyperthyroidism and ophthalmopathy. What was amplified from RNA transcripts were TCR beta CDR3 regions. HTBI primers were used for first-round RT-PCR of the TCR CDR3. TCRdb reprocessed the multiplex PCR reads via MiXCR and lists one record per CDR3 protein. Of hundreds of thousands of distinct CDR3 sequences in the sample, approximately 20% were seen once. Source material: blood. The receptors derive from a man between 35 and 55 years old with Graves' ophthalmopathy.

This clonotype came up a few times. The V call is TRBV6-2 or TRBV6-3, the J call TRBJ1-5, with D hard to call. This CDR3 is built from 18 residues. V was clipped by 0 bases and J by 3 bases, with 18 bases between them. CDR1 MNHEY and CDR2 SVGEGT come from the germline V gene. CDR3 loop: CASSYSKDTGSINQPQHF. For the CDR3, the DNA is TGTGCCAGCAGTTACTCAAAAGATACGGGGTCCATCAATCAGCCCCAGCATTTT.

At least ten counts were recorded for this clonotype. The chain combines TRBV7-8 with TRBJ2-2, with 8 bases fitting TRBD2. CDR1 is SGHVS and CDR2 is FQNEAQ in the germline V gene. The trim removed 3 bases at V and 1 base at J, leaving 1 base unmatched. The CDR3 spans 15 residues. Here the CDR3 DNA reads TGTGCCAGCAGCTTCGGGGGGGTGAACACCGGGGAGCTGTTTTTT. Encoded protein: CASSFGGVNTGELFF.

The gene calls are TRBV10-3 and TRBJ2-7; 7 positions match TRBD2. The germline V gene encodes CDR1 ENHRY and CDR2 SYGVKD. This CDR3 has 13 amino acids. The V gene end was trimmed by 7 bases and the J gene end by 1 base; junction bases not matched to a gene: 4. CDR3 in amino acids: CAIMGGGSYEQYF. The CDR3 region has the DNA TGTGCCATCATGGGCGGGGGTTCCTACGAGCAGTACTTC.

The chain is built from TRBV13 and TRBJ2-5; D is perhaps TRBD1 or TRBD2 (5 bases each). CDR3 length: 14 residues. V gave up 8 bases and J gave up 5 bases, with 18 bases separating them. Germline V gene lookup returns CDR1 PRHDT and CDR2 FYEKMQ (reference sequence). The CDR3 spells CASGDRSEPETQYF. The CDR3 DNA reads TGTGCCAGCGGGGACCGTTCGGAACCGGAGACCCAGTACTTC.

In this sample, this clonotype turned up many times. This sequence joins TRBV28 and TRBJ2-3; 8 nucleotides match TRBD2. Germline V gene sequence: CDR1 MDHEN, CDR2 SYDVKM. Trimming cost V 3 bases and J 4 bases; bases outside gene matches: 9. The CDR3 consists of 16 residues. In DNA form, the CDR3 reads TGTGCCAGCAGTTTCAGACTGGCGGGAGGCTCAGATACGCAGTATTTT. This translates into CASSFRLAGGSDTQYF.

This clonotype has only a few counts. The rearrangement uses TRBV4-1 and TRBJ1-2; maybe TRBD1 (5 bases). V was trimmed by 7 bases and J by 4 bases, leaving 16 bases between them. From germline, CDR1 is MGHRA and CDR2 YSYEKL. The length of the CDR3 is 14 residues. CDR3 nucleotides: TGCGCCAGCAACTCGAAGACAGAGCTCTATGGCTACACCTTC. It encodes CASNSKTELYGYTF.

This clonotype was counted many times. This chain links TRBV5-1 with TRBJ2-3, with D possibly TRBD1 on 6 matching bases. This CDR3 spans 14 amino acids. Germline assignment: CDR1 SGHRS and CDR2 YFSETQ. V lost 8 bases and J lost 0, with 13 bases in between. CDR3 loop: CASRTVSSTDTQYF. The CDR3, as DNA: TGCGCCAGTAGGACAGTTTCTAGCACAGATACGCAGTATTTT.

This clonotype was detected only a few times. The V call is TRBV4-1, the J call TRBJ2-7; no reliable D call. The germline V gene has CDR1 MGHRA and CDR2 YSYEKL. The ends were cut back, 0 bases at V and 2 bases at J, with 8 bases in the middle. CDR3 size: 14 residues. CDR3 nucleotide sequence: TGCGCCAGCAGCCAAGATACTGGGCCCTACGAGCAGTACTTC. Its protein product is CASSQDTGPYEQYF.

Here the CDR3 reads CSVGEGDLYNEQFF. CDR3 nucleotides: TGCAGCGTTGGGGAGGGGGACCTATACAATGAGCAGTTCTTC. V is TRBV29-1 and J is TRBJ2-1; a possible D gene is TRBD2 (7 bases). The V and J ends lost 4 bases and 4 bases respectively, with 14 bases between them. Germline assignment: CDR1 SQVTM and CDR2 ANQGSEA. The CDR3 length is 14 residues.

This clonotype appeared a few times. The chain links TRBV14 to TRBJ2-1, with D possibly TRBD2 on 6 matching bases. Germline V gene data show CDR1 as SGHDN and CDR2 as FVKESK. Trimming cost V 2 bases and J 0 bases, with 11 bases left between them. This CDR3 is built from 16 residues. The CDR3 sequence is CASSQRAGSSYNEQFF. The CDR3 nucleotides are TGTGCCAGCAGCCAAAGGGCCGGGAGCTCCTACAATGAGCAGTTCTTC.

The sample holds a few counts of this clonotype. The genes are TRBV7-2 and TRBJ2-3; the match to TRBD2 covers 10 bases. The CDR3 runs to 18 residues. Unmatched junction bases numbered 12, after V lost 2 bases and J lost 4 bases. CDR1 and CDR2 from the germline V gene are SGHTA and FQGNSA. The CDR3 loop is CASSLTGQAGGWADTQYF. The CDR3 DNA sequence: TGTGCCAGCAGCTTAACGGGCCAAGCGGGAGGGTGGGCAGATACGCAGTATTTT.

The CDR3 DNA follows: TGTGCCACCAGCAGAGATGGGGTAGGTGAAGAGCAGTTCTTC. It yields the protein CATSRDGVGEEQFF. The chain uses TRBV15 and TRBJ2-1, with D unclear. Trimming shortened V by 0 bases and J by 10 bases, and 13 bases separated the two germline ends. From germline, CDR1 is LNHNV and CDR2 YYDKDF (reference sequence). The CDR3 consists of 14 residues.

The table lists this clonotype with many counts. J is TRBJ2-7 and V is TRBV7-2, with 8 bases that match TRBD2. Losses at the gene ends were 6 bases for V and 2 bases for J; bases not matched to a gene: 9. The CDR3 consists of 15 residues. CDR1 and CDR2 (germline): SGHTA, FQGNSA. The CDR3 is CASRPPSGLTYEQYF. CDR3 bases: TGTGCCAGCAGGCCTCCTAGCGGGCTAACCTACGAGCAGTACTTC.

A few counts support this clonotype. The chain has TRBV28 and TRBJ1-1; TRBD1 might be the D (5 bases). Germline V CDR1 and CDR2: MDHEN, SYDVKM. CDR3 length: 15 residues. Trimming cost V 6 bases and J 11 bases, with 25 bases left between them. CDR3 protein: CASSYVGAGRARAFF. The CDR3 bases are TGTGCCAGCAGCTACGTAGGAGCGGGACGTGCTCGCGCTTTCTTT.

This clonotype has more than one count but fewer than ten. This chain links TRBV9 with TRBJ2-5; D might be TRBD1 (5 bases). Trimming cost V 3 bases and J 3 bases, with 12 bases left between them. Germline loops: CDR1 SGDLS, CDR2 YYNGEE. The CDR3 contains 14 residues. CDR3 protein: CASSAGSSKETQYF. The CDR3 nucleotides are TGTGCCAGCAGCGCAGGGTCCTCGAAAGAGACCCAGTACTTC.

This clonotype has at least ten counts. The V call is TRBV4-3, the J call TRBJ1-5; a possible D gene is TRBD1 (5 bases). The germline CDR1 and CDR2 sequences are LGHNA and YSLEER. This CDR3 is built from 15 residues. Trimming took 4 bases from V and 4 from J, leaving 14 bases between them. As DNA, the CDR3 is TGCGCCAGCAGCCTCGGGCCAGGGAATAATCAGCCCCAGCATTTT. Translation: CASSLGPGNNQPQHF.

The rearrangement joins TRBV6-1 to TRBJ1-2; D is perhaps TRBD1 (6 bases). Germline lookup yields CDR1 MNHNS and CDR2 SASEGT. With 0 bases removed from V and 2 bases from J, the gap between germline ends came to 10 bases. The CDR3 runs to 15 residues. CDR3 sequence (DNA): TGTGCCAGCAGTGAAGCGGGGGCAGGGAACTATGGCTACACCTTC. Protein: CASSEAGAGNYGYTF.

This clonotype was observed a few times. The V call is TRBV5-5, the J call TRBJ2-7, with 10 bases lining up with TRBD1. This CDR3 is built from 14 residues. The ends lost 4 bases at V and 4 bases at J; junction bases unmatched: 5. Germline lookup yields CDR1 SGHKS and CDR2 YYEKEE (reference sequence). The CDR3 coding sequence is TGTGCCAGCAGCACCGGGACAGGGGATTACGAGCAGTACTTC. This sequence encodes CASSTGTGDYEQYF.

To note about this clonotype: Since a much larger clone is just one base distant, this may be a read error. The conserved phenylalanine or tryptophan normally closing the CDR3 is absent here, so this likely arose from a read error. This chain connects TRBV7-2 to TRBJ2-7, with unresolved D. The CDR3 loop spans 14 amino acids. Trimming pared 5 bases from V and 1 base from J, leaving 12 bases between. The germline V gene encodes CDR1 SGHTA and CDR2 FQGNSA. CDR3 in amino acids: CASSQRQGSYEQYL. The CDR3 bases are TGTGCCAGCAGCCAACGGCAAGGGTCCTACGAGCAGTACCTC.

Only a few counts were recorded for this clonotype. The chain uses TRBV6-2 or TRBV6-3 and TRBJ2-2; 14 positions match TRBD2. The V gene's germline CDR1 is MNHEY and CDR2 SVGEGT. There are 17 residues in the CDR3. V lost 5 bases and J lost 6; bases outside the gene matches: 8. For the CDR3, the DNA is TGTGCCAGCAGTCTCCCCGGGACTAGCGGGGGATCCGGGGAGCTGTTTTTT. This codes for CASSLPGTSGGSGELFF.

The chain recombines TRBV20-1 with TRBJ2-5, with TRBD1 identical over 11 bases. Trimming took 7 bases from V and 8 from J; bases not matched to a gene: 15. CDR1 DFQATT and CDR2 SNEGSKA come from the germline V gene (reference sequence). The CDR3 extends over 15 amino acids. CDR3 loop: CSVPLRDRGIGTQYF. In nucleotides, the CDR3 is TGCAGTGTCCCACTACGGGACAGGGGGATAGGAACCCAGTACTTC.

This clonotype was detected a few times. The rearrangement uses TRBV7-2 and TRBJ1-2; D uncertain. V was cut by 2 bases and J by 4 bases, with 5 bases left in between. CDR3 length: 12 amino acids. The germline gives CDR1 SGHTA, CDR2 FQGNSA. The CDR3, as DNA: TGTGCCAGCAGCTTAATGTCCTATGGCTACACCTTC. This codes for CASSLMSYGYTF.

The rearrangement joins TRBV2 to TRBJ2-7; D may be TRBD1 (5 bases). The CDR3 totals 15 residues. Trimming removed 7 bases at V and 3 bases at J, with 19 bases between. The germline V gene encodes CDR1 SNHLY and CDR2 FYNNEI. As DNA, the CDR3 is TGTGCCAGCAAGTCTGGGGCAGGCCTTAGCTACGAGCAGTACTTC. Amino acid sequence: CASKSGAGLSYEQYF.

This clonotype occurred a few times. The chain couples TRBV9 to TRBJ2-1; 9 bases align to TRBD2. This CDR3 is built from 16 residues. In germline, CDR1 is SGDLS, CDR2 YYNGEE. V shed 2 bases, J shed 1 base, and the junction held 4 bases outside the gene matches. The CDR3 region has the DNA TGTGCCAGCAGCGTCGGCGGGAGGGATTCCTACAATGAGCAGTTCTTC. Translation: CASSVGGRDSYNEQFF.

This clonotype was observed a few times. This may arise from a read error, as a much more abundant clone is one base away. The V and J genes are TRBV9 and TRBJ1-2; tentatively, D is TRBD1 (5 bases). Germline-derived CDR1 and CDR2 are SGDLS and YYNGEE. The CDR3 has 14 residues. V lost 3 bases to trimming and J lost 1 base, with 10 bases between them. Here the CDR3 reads CASSAGAGNYGYTF. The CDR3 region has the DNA TGTGCCAGCAGCGCTGGGGCGGGTAACTATGGCTACACCTTC.

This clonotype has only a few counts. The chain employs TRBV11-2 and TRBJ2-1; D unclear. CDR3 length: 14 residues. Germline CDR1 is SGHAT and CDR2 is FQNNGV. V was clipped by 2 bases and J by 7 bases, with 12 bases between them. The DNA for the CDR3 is TGTGCCAGCAGCTTAAGGTTTCTGCAAAATGAGCAGTTCTTC. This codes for CASSLRFLQNEQFF. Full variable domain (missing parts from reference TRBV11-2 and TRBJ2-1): EAGVAQSPRYKIIEKRQSVAFWCNPISGHATLYWYQQILGQGPKLLIQFQNNGVVDDSQLPKDRFSAERLKGVDSTLKIQPAKLEDSAVYLCASSLRFLQNEQFFGPGTRLTVL.

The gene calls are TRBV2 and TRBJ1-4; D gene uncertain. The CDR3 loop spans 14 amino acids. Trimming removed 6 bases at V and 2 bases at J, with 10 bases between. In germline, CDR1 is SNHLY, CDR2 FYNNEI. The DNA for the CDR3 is TGTGCCAGCAGAGAGGAGGCGACTAATGAAAAACTGTTTTTT. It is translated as CASREEATNEKLFF.